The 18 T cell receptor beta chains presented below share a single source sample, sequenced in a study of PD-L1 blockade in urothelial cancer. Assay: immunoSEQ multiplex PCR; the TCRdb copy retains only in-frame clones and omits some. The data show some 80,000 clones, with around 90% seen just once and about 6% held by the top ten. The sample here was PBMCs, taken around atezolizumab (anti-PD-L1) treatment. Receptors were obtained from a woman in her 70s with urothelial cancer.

CDR3 nucleotides: TGTGCCAGCAGCCCTCAACAGGGGGCCTTTTCTGGAAACACCATATATTTT. Its protein is CASSPQQGAFSGNTIYF. The chain employs TRBV11-2 and TRBJ1-3; 9 bases agree with TRBD1. This CDR3 region has 17 residues. From germline, CDR1 is SGHAT and CDR2 FQNNGV. J was trimmed by 1 base and V by 5 bases; bases with no gene match: 9. The complete variable domain, with remaining parts taken from reference TRBV11-2 and TRBJ1-3, reads EAGVAQSPRYKIIEKRQSVAFWCNPISGHATLYWYQQILGQGPKLLIQFQNNGVVDDSQLPKDRFSAERLKGVDSTLKIQPAKLEDSAVYLCASSPQQGAFSGNTIYFGEGSWLTVV.

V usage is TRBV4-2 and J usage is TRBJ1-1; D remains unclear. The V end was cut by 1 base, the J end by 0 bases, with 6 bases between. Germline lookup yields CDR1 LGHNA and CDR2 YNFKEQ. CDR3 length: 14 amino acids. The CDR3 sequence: CASSQVQLNTEAFF. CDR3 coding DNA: TGTGCCAGCAGCCAAGTACAGTTGAACACTGAAGCTTTCTTT.

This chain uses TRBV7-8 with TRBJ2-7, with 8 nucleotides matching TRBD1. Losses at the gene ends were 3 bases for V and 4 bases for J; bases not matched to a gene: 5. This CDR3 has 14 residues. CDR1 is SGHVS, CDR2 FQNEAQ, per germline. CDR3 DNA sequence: TGTGCCAGCAGCTTCGACAGGGGAACTTACGAGCAGTACTTC. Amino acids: CASSFDRGTYEQYF.

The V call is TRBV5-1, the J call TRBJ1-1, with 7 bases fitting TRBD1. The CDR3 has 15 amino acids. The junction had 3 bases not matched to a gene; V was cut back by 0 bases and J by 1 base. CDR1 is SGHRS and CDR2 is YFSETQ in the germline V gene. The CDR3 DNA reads TGCGCCAGCAGCTTGGAAGGGACAGCGAACACTGAAGCTTTCTTT. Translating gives CASSLEGTANTEAFF.

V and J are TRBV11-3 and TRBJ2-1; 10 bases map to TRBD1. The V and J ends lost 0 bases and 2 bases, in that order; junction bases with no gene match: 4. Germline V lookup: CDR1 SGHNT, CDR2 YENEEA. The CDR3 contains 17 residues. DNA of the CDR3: TGTGCCAGCAGCTTAGATTCGGGACAGGGGCCCTACAATGAGCAGTTCTTC. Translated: CASSLDSGQGPYNEQFF.

The CDR3 region is CASSADFRSPLHF. The CDR3, as DNA: TGTGCCAGCTCAGCGGACTTTCGGTCACCCCTCCACTTT. This chain links TRBV18 with TRBJ1-6, with no clear D. Trimming stripped 5 bases from V and 10 bases from J, with 12 bases between. Germline V CDR1 and CDR2: KGHSH, LQKENI. The CDR3 has 13 residues.

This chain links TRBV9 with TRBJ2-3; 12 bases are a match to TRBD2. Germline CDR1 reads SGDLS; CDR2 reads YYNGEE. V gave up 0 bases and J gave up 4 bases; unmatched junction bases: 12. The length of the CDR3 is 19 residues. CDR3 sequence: CASSVGLGTSGRYADTQYF. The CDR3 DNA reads TGTGCCAGCAGCGTAGGGCTGGGGACTAGCGGGCGATACGCAGATACGCAGTATTTT.

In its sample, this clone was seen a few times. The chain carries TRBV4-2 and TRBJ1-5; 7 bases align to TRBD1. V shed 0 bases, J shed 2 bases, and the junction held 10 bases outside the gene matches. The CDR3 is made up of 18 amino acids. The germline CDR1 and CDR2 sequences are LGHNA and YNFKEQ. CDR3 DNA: TGTGCCAGCAGCCAAGACGGGTCGCAGGGGGTGGGCAATCAGCCCCAGCATTTT. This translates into CASSQDGSQGVGNQPQHF.

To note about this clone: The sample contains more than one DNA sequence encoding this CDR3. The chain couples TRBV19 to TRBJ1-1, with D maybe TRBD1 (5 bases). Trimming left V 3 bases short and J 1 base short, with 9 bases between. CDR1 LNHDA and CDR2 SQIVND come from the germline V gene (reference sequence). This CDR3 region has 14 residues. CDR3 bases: TGTGCCAGTAGTATTGGCGACAGGAACACTGAAGCTTTCTTT. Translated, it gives CASSIGDRNTEAFF.

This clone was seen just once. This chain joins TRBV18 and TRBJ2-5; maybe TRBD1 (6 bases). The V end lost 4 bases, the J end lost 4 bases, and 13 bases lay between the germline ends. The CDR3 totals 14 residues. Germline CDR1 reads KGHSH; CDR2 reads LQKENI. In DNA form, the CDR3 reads TGTGCCAGCTCACTGGGAAACAGGGTAGAGACCCAGTACTTC. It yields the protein CASSLGNRVETQYF.

CDR3 amino acids: CASSSGGSPVWQETQYF. The DNA for the CDR3 is TGCGCCAGCAGCTCCGGGGGGAGCCCCGTATGGCAAGAGACCCAGTACTTC. The chain links TRBV5-1 to TRBJ2-5; TRBD2 matches 7 bases. The J segment lost 2 bases and the V segment lost 3 bases, leaving 13 bases of the junction unmatched. From germline, CDR1 is SGHRS and CDR2 YFSETQ. The CDR3 sequence is 17 residues long.

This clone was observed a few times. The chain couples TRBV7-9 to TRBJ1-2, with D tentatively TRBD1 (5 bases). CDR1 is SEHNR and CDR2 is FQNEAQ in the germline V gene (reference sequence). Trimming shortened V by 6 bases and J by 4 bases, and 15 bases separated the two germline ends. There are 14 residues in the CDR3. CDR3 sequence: CASRMTGEGYGYTF. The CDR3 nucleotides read TGTGCCAGCAGGATGACGGGGGAAGGCTATGGCTACACCTTC. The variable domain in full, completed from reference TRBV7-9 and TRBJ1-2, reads DTGVSQNPRHKITKRGQNVTFRCDPISEHNRLYWYRQTLGQGPEFLTYFQNEAQLEKSRLLSDRFSAERPKGSFSTLEIQRTEQGDSAMYLCASRMTGEGYGYTFGSGTRLTVV.

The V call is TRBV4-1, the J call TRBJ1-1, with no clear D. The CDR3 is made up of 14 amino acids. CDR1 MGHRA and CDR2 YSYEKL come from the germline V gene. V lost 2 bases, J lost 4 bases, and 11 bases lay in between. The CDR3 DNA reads TGCGCCAGCAGCCAACTCCCAACTACCACTGAAGCTTTCTTT. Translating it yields CASSQLPTTTEAFF.

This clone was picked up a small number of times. In DNA, the CDR3 is TGTGCCAGCAGCGCCAAGGGAGTCGGACAGGGGATCTATCAGCCCCAGCATTTT. This gives the protein CASSAKGVGQGIYQPQHF. This chain links TRBV7-2 with TRBJ1-5; 9 nucleotides line up with TRBD1. The CDR3 spans 18 residues. Trimming removed 5 bases from V and 5 bases from J; junction bases left unmatched: 16. Per the germline V gene, CDR1 is SGHTA and CDR2 is FQGNSA.

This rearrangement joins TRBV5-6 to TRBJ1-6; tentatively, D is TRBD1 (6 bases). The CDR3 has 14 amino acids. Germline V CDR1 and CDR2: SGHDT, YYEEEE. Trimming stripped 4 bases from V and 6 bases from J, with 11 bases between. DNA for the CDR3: TGTGCCAGCAGCGCCGGACAGCTTAATTCACCCCTCCACTTT. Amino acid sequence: CASSAGQLNSPLHF.

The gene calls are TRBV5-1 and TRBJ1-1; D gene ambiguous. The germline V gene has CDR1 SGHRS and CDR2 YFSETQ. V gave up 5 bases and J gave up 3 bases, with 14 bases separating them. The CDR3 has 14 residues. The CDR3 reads CASRGAREDTEAFF. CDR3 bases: TGCGCCAGCAGGGGCGCCCGGGAGGACACTGAAGCTTTCTTT.

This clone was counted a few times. The CDR3 loop is CASSVGLQGEAFF. In DNA form, the CDR3 reads TGTGCCAGCAGCGTAGGGTTACAGGGTGAAGCTTTCTTT. The rearrangement joins TRBV9 to TRBJ1-1; perhaps TRBD1 as D (6 bases). This CDR3 region has 13 residues. Germline V lookup: CDR1 SGDLS, CDR2 YYNGEE. V was cut by 0 bases and J by 7 bases, with 10 bases left in between.

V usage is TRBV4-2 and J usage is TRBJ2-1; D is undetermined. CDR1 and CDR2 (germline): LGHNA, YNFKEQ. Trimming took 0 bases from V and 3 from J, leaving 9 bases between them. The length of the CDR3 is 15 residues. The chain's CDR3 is CASSQEIEYYNEQFF. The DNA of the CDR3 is TGTGCCAGCAGCCAAGAGATCGAGTACTACAATGAGCAGTTCTTC.